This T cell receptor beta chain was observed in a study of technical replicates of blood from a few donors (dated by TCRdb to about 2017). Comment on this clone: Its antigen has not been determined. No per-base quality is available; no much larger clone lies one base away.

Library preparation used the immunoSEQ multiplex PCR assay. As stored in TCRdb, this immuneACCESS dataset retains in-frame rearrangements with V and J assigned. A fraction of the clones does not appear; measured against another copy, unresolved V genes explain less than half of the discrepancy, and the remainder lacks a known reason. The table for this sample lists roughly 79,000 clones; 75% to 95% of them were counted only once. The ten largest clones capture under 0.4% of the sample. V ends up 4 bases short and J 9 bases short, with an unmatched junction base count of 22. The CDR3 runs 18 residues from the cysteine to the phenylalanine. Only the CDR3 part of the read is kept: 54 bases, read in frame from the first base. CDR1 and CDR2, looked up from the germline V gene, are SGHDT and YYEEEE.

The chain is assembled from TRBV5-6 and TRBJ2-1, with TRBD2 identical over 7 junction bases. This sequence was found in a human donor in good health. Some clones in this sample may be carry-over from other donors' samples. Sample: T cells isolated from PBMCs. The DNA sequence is TGTGCCAGCAGCGCCGCGCCCATTAGCGGGCATTCCCTAGGTGAGCAGTTCTTC. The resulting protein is CASSAAPISGHSLGEQFF.